The T cell receptor (beta chain) described here comes from a study of T cell responses to AZD1222 COVID-19 vaccine. Sequencing was performed with immunoSEQ multiplex PCR; in TCRdb, only in-frame clones are kept and a portion is missing. The sample consists of about 150,000 clones, less than 90% of them appearing once. Study results and caveats: Donors were mostly white British, more females; clonal diversity possibly underestimated.

Comment on this clone: Its matching antigen is unknown.

This sample comprised peripheral blood, obtained after recovery from COVID-19. The sequence was obtained from an adult who had recovered from COVID-19.

The CDR3 nucleotides are TGTGCCAGCAGTTTAACGGGAGGGCCTAATGAGCAGTTCTTC. Protein: CASSLTGGPNEQFF. The chain has TRBV28 and TRBJ2-1, with 8 bases fitting TRBD2. CDR1 MDHEN and CDR2 SYDVKM come from the germline V gene. J was trimmed by 7 bases and V by 2 bases; bases with no gene match: 4. CDR3 length equals 14 residues.